This TCR beta chain was sequenced for a study of T-cell memory formation after mild COVID-19. Study-wide results and caveats: Pre-infection memory contained some responding clones, which suggested that cross-reactive memory had joined. Contracting clones from day 15 to 85 showed balanced CD4/CD8; later expanders favored CD4+.

V gave up 4 bases and J gave up 6 bases, with 11 bases separating them. Germline V CDR1 and CDR2: LGHDT, YNNKEL (reference sequence). The CDR3 spans 13 residues. TCRdb used MiXCR to reprocess the 5' RACE reads, holding one entry per CDR3 protein. Counted here are over 130,000 distinct CDR3 sequences, 11% to 15% occurring once; the ten biggest clones make up less than 30%. About this clonotype: The antigen remains undetermined.

Material for sequencing was PBMCs or a T cell subset sorted from them (not recorded which). This chain uses TRBV3-1 with TRBJ2-3; weak D call: TRBD1 (6 bases). The origin of this receptor is an adult woman who had mild COVID-19 (a few samples of this study predate the infection). Cell type and time point are not known. As DNA, the CDR3 is TGTGCCAGCAGCCTCGGACAGACGGATACGCAGTATTTT. Residues: CASSLGQTDTQYF.